This TCR beta chain is drawn from a study of T cell repertoires in ileal Crohn's disease. Across the whole study: About half received postoperative treatment, some 11 with thiopurines and 15 to 20 anti-TNF.

Lamina propria lymphocytes from surgical specimens were isolated on a density gradient before sorting. V dropped 7 bases and J dropped 8; count of bases not matched to a gene: 9. The germline gives CDR1 LNHDA, CDR2 SQIVND (reference sequence). The length of the CDR3 is 13 residues. Produced via immunoSEQ multiplex PCR; TCRdb's table is partial and in-frame only. The sample shows 2,000 or so clones, about 74% of them seen only once. V usage is TRBV19 and J usage is TRBJ1-2, with TRBD1 identical over 8 bases. This receptor was obtained from an adult with Crohn's disease. Some clones in this sample may be carry-over from other donors' samples. Sequences were obtained from CD8+ T cells from ileum. CDR3 sequence reads: CASNTQGAEGYTF. The CDR3 nucleotides read TGTGCCAGTAACACGCAGGGGGCGGAAGGCTACACCTTC.